What follows describes a single T cell receptor (beta chain). The germline V gene has CDR1 SEHNR and CDR2 FQNEAQ (reference sequence). V trimming: 5 bases; J trimming: 10 bases; junction bases outside the gene matches: 11. The CDR3 runs to 14 residues. The data are from a study of OX40 agonist ivuxolimab in advanced cancers. Whole-study context: Each dose-escalation patient presented with hepatocellular carcinoma, melanoma, renal cell or head and neck cancer.

Patients who had autoimmune disease history or got systemic immunosuppression were left out. The protocol was immunoSEQ multiplex PCR, while the TCRdb copy is restricted to in-frame clones and leaves out a portion. Of about 79,000 clones listed, about 85% were seen once; the top ten hold over 3%. The receptor was derived from an adult with an advanced solid tumor such as melanoma, head and neck, liver or kidney cancer. V gene TRBV7-9 combines with J gene TRBJ1-1; TRBD1 aligns across 9 bases. Sequences were derived from CD4+ or CD8+ T cells sorted from blood, sampled in a trial of the OX40 agonist ivuxolimab. The CDR3 DNA is TGTGCCAGCAGCCCCTCGGGGGACAGGGCGGGAGCTTTCTTT. This sequence encodes CASSPSGDRAGAFF.